Listed here are 20 T cell receptor beta chains from one sample, sequenced in a study of control samples from healthy donors and cancer patients. Profiling relied on immunoSEQ multiplex PCR, and the TCRdb table lists in-frame clones only, not all of them. The repertoire holds over 90,000 clones, with just over 90% as singletons. Sequences were obtained from blood. The source is a woman under 30 in good health.

The CDR3 DNA reads TGTGCCAGCAGCTTAACCCGGGACAGGGGGGCTCACGAGCAGTACTTC. Translation: CASSLTRDRGAHEQYF. The chain recombines TRBV7-6 with TRBJ2-7, with 11 bases identical to TRBD1. V shed 2 bases and J 5 bases; nucleotides not matched to a gene: 8. The length of the CDR3 is 16 residues. CDR1 SGHVS and CDR2 FNYEAQ come from the germline V gene.

The chain links TRBV3-1 (or the pseudogene TRBV3-2) to TRBJ2-7; a weak D match, TRBD1 (6 bases). Germline V gene sequence: CDR1 LGHDT, CDR2 YNNKEL (reference sequence). The CDR3 has 14 residues. Trimming took off 4 bases at V and 6 bases at J, with 16 bases between the two ends. CDR3: CASSRGHQVGEQYF. The CDR3 nucleotides are TGTGCCAGCAGCCGGGGGCACCAGGTGGGCGAGCAGTACTTC.

The rearrangement uses TRBV27 and TRBJ2-3, with D hard to call. The CDR3 covers 15 residues. Deletions cut 6 bases from V and 1 base from J, with 14 bases between. In germline, CDR1 is MNHEY, CDR2 SMNVEV (reference sequence). CDR3 sequence (DNA): TGTGCCAGCAGCCCCACGGTGTCGGGCACAGATACGCAGTATTTT. Translating gives CASSPTVSGTDTQYF.

This rearrangement joins TRBV6-2 or TRBV6-3 to TRBJ1-1, with a tentative D call TRBD1 (6 bases). The CDR3 covers 14 residues. Germline loops: CDR1 MNHEY, CDR2 SVGEGT. V lost 5 bases and J 3 bases, leaving 13 bases between the germline ends. CDR3 DNA: TGTGCCAGCAGTAGGACAGTTGGTGACACTGAAGCTTTCTTT. This gives the protein CASSRTVGDTEAFF.

The gene calls are TRBV5-1 and TRBJ2-1, with 7 bases that match TRBD1. With V trimmed by 2 bases and J by 0 bases, 8 bases remained unmatched. Germline values: CDR1 SGHRS, CDR2 YFSETQ. The CDR3 is 17 residues long. CDR3 sequence (DNA): TGCGCCAGCAGCTTCTCCGGACAGGCAGGCTCCTACAATGAGCAGTTCTTC. Protein product: CASSFSGQAGSYNEQFF.

J is TRBJ2-7 and V is TRBV5-5, with 8 positions matching TRBD1. The CDR3 spans 15 residues. CDR1 is SGHKS and CDR2 is YYEKEE in the germline V gene (reference sequence). Trimming removed 4 bases from V and 2 bases from J; junction bases left unmatched: 8. The CDR3 nucleotides read TGTGCCAGCAGCCTCGGACAGGGTGAAACCTACGAGCAGTACTTC. As protein: CASSLGQGETYEQYF. Full variable domain (missing parts from reference TRBV5-5 and TRBJ2-7): DAGVTQSPTHLIKTRGQQVTLRCSPISGHKSVSWYQQVLGQGPQFIFQYYEKEERGRGNFPDRFSARQFPNYSSELNVNALLLGDSALYLCASSLGQGETYEQYFGPGTRLTVT.

The chain couples TRBV20-1 to TRBJ1-6; tentatively, D is TRBD1 (6 bases). The V end was cut by 0 bases, the J end by 17 bases, with 11 bases between. The CDR3 loop spans 11 amino acids. CDR1 DFQATT and CDR2 SNEGSKA come from the germline V gene (reference sequence). CDR3 protein: CSARDTGTIHF. CDR3 in DNA: TGCAGTGCTAGAGATACGGGGACAATCCACTTT.

V gene TRBV24-1 combines with J gene TRBJ2-1; TRBD2 matches 8 bases. The CDR3 runs to 17 residues. Germline CDR1 is KGHDR and CDR2 is SFDVKD. V was pared by 4 bases and J by 8 bases, with 15 bases of the junction left unmatched. CDR3 amino acids: CATSDPGGAGGSYEQFF. CDR3 DNA: TGTGCCACCAGTGACCCCGGGGGGGCGGGAGGATCGTATGAGCAGTTCTTC.

This clone was counted once. CDR3 loop: CASSSGTDTNSPLHF. As DNA, the CDR3 is TGTGCCAGCAGCTCCGGGACAGATACTAATTCACCCCTCCACTTT. The chain links TRBV7-9 to TRBJ1-6; TRBD1 agrees at 7 bases. V trimming: 4 bases; J trimming: 6 bases; junction bases outside the gene matches: 6. Germline assignment: CDR1 SEHNR and CDR2 FQNEAQ (reference sequence). The CDR3 has 15 amino acids.

The J gene is TRBJ2-2, the V gene TRBV11-1, with a tentative D call TRBD1 (5 bases). The V gene's germline CDR1 is SGHAT and CDR2 FQDESV (reference sequence). Trimming left V 0 bases short and J 2 bases short, with 19 bases between. This CDR3 has 19 amino acids. DNA of the CDR3: TGTGCCAGCAGCTTAGCAAGGACATTTGGGCCCTTAAACACCGGGGAGCTGTTTTTT. Translated, it gives CASSLARTFGPLNTGELFF. Together with reference TRBV11-1 and TRBJ2-2, the CDR3 gives the full variable domain: EAEVAQSPRYKITEKSQAVAFWCDPISGHATLYWYRQILGQGPELLVQFQDESVVDDSQLPKDRFSAERLKGVDSTLKIQPAELGDSAMYLCASSLARTFGPLNTGELFFGEGSRLTVL.

J is TRBJ1-1 and V is TRBV30; D gene ambiguous. The CDR3 runs to 12 residues. The V and J ends lost 3 bases and 10 bases respectively, with 15 bases between them. The V gene's germline CDR1 is GTSNPN and CDR2 SVGIG (reference sequence). CDR3 sequence reads: CAWSHTQAPAFF. The CDR3 DNA sequence: TGTGCCTGGAGCCATACACAAGCACCAGCTTTCTTT.

The chain is built from TRBV7-6 and TRBJ2-2; D might be TRBD2 (5 bases). Trimming pared 5 bases from V and 0 bases from J, leaving 13 bases between. Germline assignment: CDR1 SGHVS and CDR2 FNYEAQ. CDR3 length: 16 amino acids. In nucleotides, the CDR3 is TGTGCCAGCAGCCTTGGGAGACACCCGAACACCGGGGAGCTGTTTTTT. This codes for CASSLGRHPNTGELFF.

The rearrangement links TRBV5-1 to TRBJ2-1; D is perhaps TRBD1 (6 bases). Germline loops: CDR1 SGHRS, CDR2 YFSETQ. The V end was cut by 2 bases, the J end by 12 bases, with 12 bases between. This CDR3 is 12 amino acids long. Here the CDR3 reads CASSLRTEGQFF. The CDR3 DNA is TGCGCCAGCAGCTTACGGACAGAAGGGCAGTTCTTC.

This clone occurred once. The genes are TRBV19 and TRBJ1-2, with 9 bases lining up with TRBD1. J lost 4 bases, V lost 5 bases, and 11 bases had no gene match. CDR1 is LNHDA and CDR2 is SQIVND in the germline V gene (reference sequence). The CDR3 extends over 16 amino acids. This CDR3 reads CASSAPGQGKIYGYTF. In nucleotides, the CDR3 is TGTGCCAGTAGTGCCCCGGGACAGGGAAAAATCTATGGCTACACCTTC.

The chain joins TRBV28 to TRBJ1-6; TRBD1 is a possible D gene (6 bases). Germline V gives CDR1 MDHEN, CDR2 SYDVKM. The CDR3 is 16 residues long. V lost 2 bases and J lost 5, with 13 bases in between. The CDR3 spells CASSLGGPGDNSPLHF. CDR3 in DNA: TGTGCCAGCAGTTTAGGGGGGCCGGGCGATAATTCACCCCTCCACTTT.

The genes are TRBV19 and TRBJ1-6; no reliable D call. The CDR3 has 16 residues. Germline V gene data show CDR1 as LNHDA and CDR2 as SQIVND (reference sequence). Trimming stripped 7 bases from V and 3 bases from J, with 16 bases between. The chain's CDR3 is CASKFRDWGYNSPLHF. CDR3 DNA: TGTGCCAGTAAATTCCGGGATTGGGGCTATAATTCACCCCTCCACTTT.

The chain carries TRBV24-1 and TRBJ1-5, with 11 nucleotides matching TRBD1. The length of the CDR3 is 16 residues. Per germline, CDR1 KGHDR and CDR2 SFDVKD. Trimming cost V 5 bases and J 7 bases; bases outside gene matches: 9. The CDR3 DNA is TGTGCCACCAGTGCCTCGGACAGGGGGCTTGGACAGCCCCAGCATTTT. Its translation: CATSASDRGLGQPQHF.

The rearrangement links TRBV6-2 or TRBV6-3 to TRBJ2-7; D is undetermined. The length of the CDR3 is 11 residues. Trimming stripped 6 bases from V and 2 bases from J, with 5 bases between. Germline V lookup: CDR1 MNHEY, CDR2 SVGEGT. The CDR3 loop is CASSQTYEQYF. The CDR3 nucleotides are TGTGCCAGCAGCCAAACCTACGAGCAGTACTTC.

In this sample, this clone turned up once. This chain uses TRBV7-9 with TRBJ1-2; 8 bases map to TRBD1. The CDR3 is 15 amino acids. Germline CDR1 is SEHNR and CDR2 is FQNEAQ (reference sequence). V shed 7 bases, J shed 7 bases, and the junction held 14 bases outside the gene matches. The CDR3 loop reads CASTRVHQGARGYTF. CDR3 coding DNA: TGTGCCAGCACCCGCGTTCACCAGGGGGCTCGTGGCTACACCTTC.

Only a few counts were recorded for this clone. The V and J genes are TRBV11-2 and TRBJ2-6, with a weak D call TRBD1 (6 bases). V lost 5 bases, J lost 2 bases, and 22 bases lay in between. CDR3 size: 19 residues. CDR1 SGHAT and CDR2 FQNNGV come from the germline V gene. The chain's CDR3 is CASSAFRAGDRTGANVLTF. The CDR3 region has the DNA TGTGCCAGCAGCGCCTTCAGGGCAGGGGATAGGACTGGGGCCAACGTCCTGACTTTC.